Listed below are T cell receptor beta chains from one sample, sequenced in a study of T cell changes during pregnancy in multiple sclerosis. The repertoire was sequenced with immunoSEQ multiplex PCR; TCRdb's copy has only in-frame clones and lacks some. The table includes 90,000 or so clones, 91% detected once. The sequencing used peripheral blood, collected before pregnancy. All receptors derive from a female donor with multiple sclerosis, enrolled in a pregnancy study. CDR3s include the opening cysteine and the closing phenylalanine or tryptophan. D genes are given only for firm matches. Some rows have no size entry. The others give once, few or many, or a class for an expanded clone.

15,NA,few,TRBJ1-6,TRBV5-1,CASSLTESTYSPLHF,TGCGCCAGCAGCTTGACAGAATCCACGTATTCACCCCTCCACTTT
14,NA,NA,TRBJ1-4,TRBV5-1,CASSLSATNEKLFF,TGCGCCAGCAGCTTGTCCGCAACTAATGAAAAACTGTTTTTT
15,NA,few,TRBJ2-5,TRBV14,CASSQARGYQETQYF,TGTGCCAGCAGCCAGGCCAGGGGATACCAAGAGACCCAGTACTTC
15,NA,NA,TRBJ2-7,TRBV7-9,CASSWGHTSSYEQYF,TGTGCCAGCAGCTGGGGACATACAAGCTCCTACGAGCAGTACTTC
14,TRBD1,NA,TRBJ1-1,TRBV7-3,CASSAQGLSTEAFF,TGTGCCAGCAGCGCACAGGGGTTAAGCACTGAAGCTTTCTTT
13,NA,few,TRBJ1-1,TRBV29-1,CSALEQMNTEAFF,TGCAGCGCTCTGGAACAGATGAACACTGAAGCTTTCTTT
14,NA,NA,TRBJ1-1,TRBV2,CASTLPGMNTEAFF,TGTGCCAGCACCCTCCCGGGGATGAACACTGAAGCTTTCTTT
16,TRBD2,NA,TRBJ2-7,TRBV28,CASSLGGTSARHEQYF,TGTGCCAGCAGTTTGGGAGGGACTAGCGCTAGGCACGAGCAGTACTTC
13,NA,NA,TRBJ2-7,TRBV28,CASSPGGTHEQYF,TGTGCCAGCAGTCCCGGCGGGACGCACGAGCAGTACTTC
20,TRBD2,NA,TRBJ2-1,TRBV19,CASSIGLGLAGGRSYNEQFF,TGTGCCAGTAGTATAGGGTTGGGACTAGCGGGAGGTCGTTCCTACAATGAGCAGTTCTTC
15,NA,NA,TRBJ2-3,TRBV7-9,CASSVQGPSTDTQYF,TGTGCCAGCAGCGTACAGGGACCTAGCACAGATACGCAGTATTTT
15,TRBD1,NA,TRBJ2-4,TRBV18,CASSPLDREWNIQYF,TGTGCCAGCTCACCACTGGACAGGGAGTGGAACATTCAGTACTTC
14,TRBD2,NA,TRBJ2-1,TRBV28,CASSSGLAYNEQFF,TGTGCCAGCAGCTCGGGACTAGCCTACAATGAGCAGTTCTTC
15,NA,NA,TRBJ2-3,TRBV6-1,CASRPRDSYTDTQYF,TGTGCCAGCAGGCCCCGGGACTCTTACACAGATACGCAGTATTTT
19,TRBD1,NA,TRBJ2-3,TRBV14,CASSQDFGDRGLVADTQYF,TGTGCCAGCAGCCAAGATTTCGGGGACAGGGGGCTTGTCGCAGATACGCAGTATTTT
13,NA,NA,TRBJ2-5,TRBV4-3,CASSQAAGETQYF,TGCGCCAGCAGCCAAGCCGCGGGTGAGACCCAGTACTTC
15,NA,NA,TRBJ1-1,TRBV19,CASSIGKGRNTEAFF,TGTGCCAGTAGTATAGGGAAAGGGAGGAACACTGAAGCTTTCTTT
15,NA,NA,TRBJ1-2,TRBV19,CASSIDGGKSYGYTF,TGTGCCAGTAGTATAGACGGGGGGAAAAGCTATGGCTACACCTTC
16,TRBD1,once,TRBJ1-5,TRBV5-8,CASSVTGARINQPQHF,TGTGCCAGCAGCGTGACAGGGGCCCGGATCAATCAGCCCCAGCATTTT
15,NA,NA,TRBJ2-1,TRBV7-3,CASSLRRGSDNEQFF,TGTGCCAGCAGCTTAAGGCGGGGATCTGACAATGAGCAGTTCTTC
12,NA,NA,TRBJ2-7,TRBV7-9,CASSLPTYEQYF,TGTGCCAGCAGCTTACCTACCTACGAGCAGTACTTC
19,TRBD2,NA,TRBJ2-1,TRBV7-6,CASSSLLGTSGRSYNEQFF,TGTGCCAGCAGCTCATTGCTTGGGACTAGCGGGAGGAGCTACAATGAGCAGTTCTTC